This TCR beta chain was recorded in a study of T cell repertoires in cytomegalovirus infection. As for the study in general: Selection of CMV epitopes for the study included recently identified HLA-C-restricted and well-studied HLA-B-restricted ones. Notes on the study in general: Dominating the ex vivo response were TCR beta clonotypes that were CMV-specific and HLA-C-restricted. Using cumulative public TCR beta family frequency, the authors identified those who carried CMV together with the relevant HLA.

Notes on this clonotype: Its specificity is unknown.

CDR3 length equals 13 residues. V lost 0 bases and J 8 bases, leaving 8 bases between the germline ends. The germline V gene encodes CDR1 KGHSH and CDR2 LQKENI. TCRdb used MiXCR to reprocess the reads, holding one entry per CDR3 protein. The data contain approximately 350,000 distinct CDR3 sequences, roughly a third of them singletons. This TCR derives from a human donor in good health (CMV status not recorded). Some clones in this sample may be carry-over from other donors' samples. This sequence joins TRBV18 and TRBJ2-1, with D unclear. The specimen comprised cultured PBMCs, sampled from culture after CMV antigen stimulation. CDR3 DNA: TGTGCCAGCTCACCACCGACGATCTATGAGCAGTTCTTC. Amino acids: CASSPPTIYEQFF.